This is a list of T cell receptor beta chains from one sample in a study of identifying expanded T cells in peripheral blood. Clones were read by immunoSEQ multiplex PCR, and TCRdb kept only the in-frame ones, dropping some. The sample includes 130,000 or so clones, approximately 88% of them seen just once. The sequencing sample was made of blood. The receptors were gathered from a person aged 18 to 75 in good health. CDR3s include the opening cysteine and the closing phenylalanine or tryptophan. D genes are given only for firm matches. Part of the rows lack a size; the others show once, few, many or a class for expanded clones.

TRBV5-1	TRBJ2-3	NA	NA	CASSSGQGGTDTQYF	TGCGCCAGCAGCTCTGGACAGGGAGGGACAGATACGCAGTATTTT
TRBV19	TRBJ1-1	NA	NA	CASSGRANTEAFF	TGTGCCAGTAGTGGACGGGCGAACACTGAAGCTTTCTTT
TRBV7-2	TRBJ2-3	NA	NA	CASRHRGSLTDTQYF	TGTGCCAGCAGGCACCGGGGCTCCCTCACAGATACGCAGTATTTT
TRBV7-8	TRBJ1-1	TRBD1	NA	CASSFGQGRNTEAFF	TGTGCCAGCAGCTTCGGACAGGGCAGGAACACTGAAGCTTTCTTT
TRBV4-2	TRBJ1-2	TRBD1	NA	CASSLRTGMDYGYTF	TGTGCCAGCAGCTTAAGGACAGGGATGGACTATGGCTACACCTTC
TRBV18	TRBJ1-2	NA	NA	CASSYNLPGPQLSNYGYTF	TGTGCCAGCTCATATAATTTACCGGGACCACAATTGAGTAACTATGGCTACACCTTC
TRBV7-8	TRBJ1-1	NA	NA	CASSRPPNTEAFF	TGTGCCAGCAGTCGACCCCCGAACACTGAAGCTTTCTTT
TRBV29-1	TRBJ1-1	NA	NA	CSVEVPAGSTEAFF	TGCAGCGTTGAAGTCCCCGCGGGGAGCACTGAAGCTTTCTTT
TRBV30	TRBJ2-1	TRBD2	NA	CAWSVRVLAGGRAEQFF	TGTGCCTGGAGTGTACGTGTGCTAGCGGGGGGGAGGGCTGAGCAGTTCTTC
TRBV14	TRBJ2-1	TRBD1	NA	CASSPLDRRGYYNEQFF	TGTGCCAGCAGCCCATTGGACAGGCGAGGGTACTACAATGAGCAGTTCTTC
TRBV7-6	TRBJ1-5	TRBD1	once	CASSLDRGNQPQHF	TGTGCCAGCAGCTTGGACAGGGGAAATCAGCCCCAGCATTTT
TRBV6-4	TRBJ2-7	TRBD2	NA	CASSVTSGGYEQYF	TGTGCCAGCAGTGTGACTAGCGGGGGGTACGAGCAGTACTTC
TRBV5-1	TRBJ2-5	NA	NA	CASSSYTGPQETQYF	TGCGCCAGCAGCTCCTACACAGGGCCCCAAGAGACCCAGTACTTC
TRBV18	TRBJ1-5	NA	NA	CASSPTLGNQPQHF	TGTGCCAGCTCACCCACTTTGGGCAATCAGCCCCAGCATTTT
TRBV11-2	TRBJ2-7	NA	NA	CASSLGAAGSSYEQYF	TGTGCCAGCAGCTTAGGAGCTGCAGGGAGCTCCTACGAGCAGTACTTC